Below, 27 T cell receptor beta chains from the same sample are listed, as sequenced in a study of blood T cell repertoires in COVID-19. Profiling relied on immunoSEQ multiplex PCR, and the TCRdb table lists in-frame clones only, not all of them. The data hold around 140,000 clones, with 85% to 90% observed a single time. Sequencing was done on a sample of peripheral blood. The source of these receptors is a woman aged 60 to 75 with acute or convalescent COVID-19.

As concerns this clone: An end of the junction differs from the germline gene, which may be a read error. This sequence joins TRBV7-3 and TRBJ1-1; a possible D gene is TRBD1 (5 bases). The CDR3 sequence is 12 residues long. Germline V gives CDR1 SGHTA, CDR2 FQGTGA. CDR3 coding DNA: TGTGCCAGCAGTTTAAAAGGGGCTGAAGCTTTCTTT. Protein: CASSLKGAEAFF.

The J gene is TRBJ1-3, the V gene TRBV28, with TRBD1 as a possible D gene (5 bases). CDR3 length equals 14 residues. V dropped 8 bases and J dropped 0 bases, with 11 bases sitting between them. Germline CDR1 reads MDHEN; CDR2 reads SYDVKM. In DNA form, the CDR3 reads TGTGCCAGCCGTTCGACAGACTCTGGAAACACCATATATTTT. It translates to CASRSTDSGNTIYF. Full variable domain (remainder filled in from reference TRBV28 and TRBJ1-3): DVKVTQSSRYLVKRTGEKVFLECVQDMDHENMFWYRQDPGLGLRLIYFSYDVKMKEKGDIPEGYSVSREKKERFSLILESASTNQTSMYLCASRSTDSGNTIYFGEGSWLTVV.

The chain carries TRBV28 and TRBJ2-2, with D perhaps matching TRBD2 (6 bases). Germline CDR1 is MDHEN and CDR2 is SYDVKM. This CDR3 region has 15 residues. The V and J ends lost 7 bases and 2 bases respectively, with 14 bases between them. The CDR3 nucleotides are TGTGCCAGCACCCCCACGGGGGTAAACACCGGGGAGCTGTTTTTT. Its translation is CASTPTGVNTGELFF.

J is TRBJ2-7 and V is TRBV5-1; TRBD1 agrees at 7 bases. V dropped 2 bases and J dropped 4; count of bases not matched to a gene: 12. This CDR3 contains 16 residues. Per germline, CDR1 SGHRS and CDR2 YFSETQ. CDR3 sequence reads: CASSLTGDARRYEQYF. Written as DNA, the CDR3 is TGCGCCAGCAGCTTAACAGGGGATGCGAGACGATACGAGCAGTACTTC.

A remark on this clone: Other DNA sequences in the same sample also yield this CDR3. The chain combines TRBV7-9 with TRBJ2-1, with 13 bases aligning to TRBD2. This CDR3 has 13 residues. Looked up from germline, CDR1 is SEHNR and CDR2 is FQNEAQ (reference sequence). The ends lost 6 bases at V and 7 bases at J; junction bases unmatched: 0. CDR3 DNA sequence: TGTGCCAGCAGGACTAGCGGGGGGAATGAGCAGTTCTTC. Protein: CASRTSGGNEQFF.

The chain combines TRBV3-1 (or the pseudogene TRBV3-2) with TRBJ2-3; D is perhaps TRBD2 (5 bases). The V gene's germline CDR1 is LGHDT and CDR2 YNNKEL (reference sequence). Trimming removed 2 bases at V and 4 bases at J, with 13 bases between. The CDR3 totals 15 residues. CDR3 sequence (DNA): TGTGCCAGCAGCCAACGCCCCACTAGTGCAGATACGCAGTATTTT. This codes for CASSQRPTSADTQYF.

The chain is built from TRBV5-1 and TRBJ2-7, with 9 bases that match TRBD1. The CDR3 has 13 residues. Germline assignment: CDR1 SGHRS and CDR2 YFSETQ. With V trimmed by 4 bases and J by 6 bases, 5 bases remained unmatched. The CDR3 region has the DNA TGCGCCAGCAGCGCGGGACAGGGAGGCGAGCAGTACTTC. This sequence encodes CASSAGQGGEQYF.

J is TRBJ2-6 and V is TRBV19, with D possibly matching TRBD1 (5 bases). Germline CDR1 and CDR2: LNHDA and SQIVND (reference sequence). The ends were cut back, 6 bases at V and 1 base at J, with 10 bases in the middle. This CDR3 is 15 amino acids long. The CDR3 is CASSKGASGANVLTF. As DNA, the CDR3 is TGTGCCAGTAGCAAAGGGGCTTCTGGGGCCAACGTCCTGACTTTC.

The J gene is TRBJ2-5, the V gene TRBV27; D unclear. V shed 6 bases and J shed 3 bases, with 11 bases lying between them. The germline V gene encodes CDR1 MNHEY and CDR2 SMNVEV (reference sequence). This CDR3 contains 13 residues. This CDR3 reads CASSPAAKETQYF. DNA of the CDR3: TGTGCCAGCAGCCCTGCGGCGAAAGAGACCCAGTACTTC.

The chain employs TRBV18 and TRBJ1-6; D might be TRBD1 (5 bases). Trimming removed 3 bases at V and 6 bases at J, with 12 bases between. The germline gives CDR1 KGHSH, CDR2 LQKENI. This CDR3 region has 15 residues. CDR3 DNA sequence: TGTGCCAGCTCACCTGGGTTGGGGGGTAATTCACCCCTCCACTTT. Its protein is CASSPGLGGNSPLHF. The full variable domain, in which reference TRBV18 and TRBJ1-6 provide the parts outside the CDR3, is NAGVMQNPRHLVRRRGQEARLRCSPMKGHSHVYWYRQLPEEGLKFMVYLQKENIIDESGMPKERFSAEFPKEGPSILRIQQVVRGDSAAYFCASSPGLGGNSPLHFGNGTRLTVT.

This clone was counted many times. The CDR3 reads CASSHLGGGYTF. The DNA for the CDR3 is TGTGCCAGTAGTCACCTAGGAGGCGGCTACACCTTC. The V call is TRBV19, the J call TRBJ1-2, with D unclear. The CDR3 consists of 12 residues. The V gene's germline CDR1 is LNHDA and CDR2 SQIVND (reference sequence). V was clipped by 5 bases and J by 8 bases, with 12 bases between them. Drawing the rest from reference TRBV19 and TRBJ1-2, the complete variable domain is DGGITQSPKYLFRKEGQNVTLSCEQNLNHDAMYWYRQDPGQGLRLIYYSQIVNDFQKGDIAEGYSVSREKKESFPLTVTSAQKNPTAFYLCASSHLGGGYTFGSGTRLTVV.

This clone was detected only a few times. The rearrangement uses TRBV18 and TRBJ2-2; possibly TRBD1 for D (6 bases). Trimming stripped 3 bases from V and 5 bases from J, with 13 bases between. Germline lookup yields CDR1 KGHSH and CDR2 LQKENI. The CDR3 runs to 15 residues. DNA of the CDR3: TGTGCCAGCTCACCTACCACAGGGAGAACCGGGGAGCTGTTTTTT. Translation gives CASSPTTGRTGELFF.

This sequence joins TRBV5-1 and TRBJ2-2, with D perhaps matching TRBD2 (5 bases). The CDR3 runs to 11 residues. V lost 7 bases and J lost 6, with 7 bases in between. Germline V CDR1 and CDR2: SGHRS, YFSETQ. The CDR3 DNA reads TGCGCCAGCGAGGAGGCCGGGGAGCTGTTTTTT. This translates into CASEEAGELFF.

This chain links TRBV25-1 with TRBJ2-2; 7 positions match TRBD1. V shed 6 bases and J 3 bases; nucleotides not matched to a gene: 4. The CDR3 loop spans 14 amino acids. Germline V gene sequence: CDR1 MGHDK, CDR2 SYGVNS. The CDR3 here is CASSKTGYTGELFF. CDR3 nucleotides: TGTGCCAGCAGCAAGACAGGGTACACCGGGGAGCTGTTTTTT.

This clone was counted once. The CDR3 spells CASSSQGIGSSYNEQFF. CDR3 DNA sequence: TGTGCCAGCAGTTCACAGGGGATAGGGAGCTCCTACAATGAGCAGTTCTTC. The chain has TRBV6-2 or TRBV6-3 and TRBJ2-1, with TRBD1 identical over 7 bases. With V trimmed by 4 bases and J by 0 bases, 9 bases remained unmatched. This CDR3 is built from 17 residues. Germline CDR1 and CDR2: MNHEY and SVGEGT.

The V call is TRBV9, the J call TRBJ2-6, with TRBD2 as a possible D gene (6 bases). Germline loops: CDR1 SGDLS, CDR2 YYNGEE. The length of the CDR3 is 20 residues. Trimming shortened V by 4 bases and J by 1 base, and 24 bases separated the two germline ends. The CDR3 is CASSTSRGTPPQSGANVLTF. The CDR3 DNA is TGTGCCAGCAGCACAAGTAGAGGGACTCCCCCCCAGTCTGGGGCCAACGTCCTGACTTTC. The variable domain in full, with the rest retrieved from reference TRBV9 and TRBJ2-6, is DSGVTQTPKHLITATGQRVTLRCSPRSGDLSVYWYQQSLDQGLQFLIQYYNGEERAKGNILERFSAQQFPDLHSELNLSSLELGDSALYFCASSTSRGTPPQSGANVLTFGAGSRLTVL.

The chain has TRBV6-2 or TRBV6-3 and TRBJ1-4, with unresolved D. Trimming left V 5 bases short and J 7 bases short, with 17 bases between. This CDR3 has 15 amino acids. In germline, CDR1 is MNHEY, CDR2 SVGEGT. The CDR3, as DNA: TGTGCCAGCAGTCCATTGGGGAGACCCCCTGAAAAACTGTTTTTT. Translation gives CASSPLGRPPEKLFF.

This clone was seen a handful of times. This chain links TRBV11-2 with TRBJ1-1; D unresolved. The germline V gene has CDR1 SGHAT and CDR2 FQNNGV. V was cut by 5 bases and J by 11 bases, with 15 bases left in between. The CDR3 length is 12 residues. Here the CDR3 reads CASSGRLVAAFF. CDR3 DNA: TGTGCCAGCAGCGGACGCCTGGTAGCGGCTTTCTTT.

In DNA form, the CDR3 reads TGTGCCAGCAGCGAAAGACAGGCCGCGAACACCGGGGAGCTGTTTTTT. As protein: CASSERQAANTGELFF. V usage is TRBV9 and J usage is TRBJ2-2; D may be TRBD1 (6 bases). Trimming pared 3 bases from V and 0 bases from J, leaving 12 bases between. This CDR3 is 16 amino acids long. CDR1 and CDR2 (germline): SGDLS, YYNGEE.

The V gene is TRBV4-3, the J gene TRBJ1-2; D is possibly TRBD1 (6 bases). The ends were cut back, 0 bases at V and 8 bases at J, with 19 bases in the middle. CDR1 LGHNA and CDR2 YSLEER come from the germline V gene. The CDR3 has 16 amino acids. CDR3 bases: TGCGCCAGCAGCCAAGATCTTATTGTTTTGGGGACAGGCTACACCTTC. Protein: CASSQDLIVLGTGYTF.

This clone was observed a handful of times. The chain is built from TRBV9 and TRBJ2-7, with TRBD2 identical over 9 bases. This CDR3 has 15 amino acids. The J segment lost 3 bases and the V segment lost 0 bases, leaving 4 bases of the junction unmatched. Germline CDR1 reads SGDLS; CDR2 reads YYNGEE. CDR3 in DNA: TGTGCCAGCAGCGTAGCTAGCGGGGTTTTCTACGAGCAGTACTTC. This codes for CASSVASGVFYEQYF.

The genes are TRBV6-5 and TRBJ1-6; 7 bases match TRBD1. The CDR3 loop spans 16 amino acids. Germline assignment: CDR1 MNHEY and CDR2 SVGAGI. J was trimmed by 6 bases and V by 2 bases; bases with no gene match: 7. The CDR3 nucleotides are TGTGCCAGCAGTTACGCGGTCAGGGGGTCTAATTCACCCCTCCACTTT. It codes for CASSYAVRGSNSPLHF.

This sequence joins TRBV30 and TRBJ2-6; the match to TRBD2 covers 10 bases. The germline CDR1 and CDR2 sequences are GTSNPN and SVGIG (reference sequence). The length of the CDR3 is 17 residues. The V and J ends lost 7 bases and 0 bases, in that order; junction bases with no gene match: 9. In nucleotides, the CDR3 is TGTGCCTCCGGGGTGGCTAGCGGGGGCTCTGGGGCCAACGTCCTGACTTTC. It encodes CASGVASGGSGANVLTF.

V usage is TRBV4-1 and J usage is TRBJ1-2; perhaps TRBD1 as D (5 bases). In germline, CDR1 is MGHRA, CDR2 YSYEKL. V was clipped by 0 bases and J by 5 bases, with 16 bases between them. The CDR3 is 16 amino acids. CDR3 sequence: CASSQDGGGTLYGYTF. The CDR3 DNA is TGCGCCAGCAGCCAAGACGGGGGGGGAACCCTTTATGGCTACACCTTC.

The V and J genes are TRBV27 and TRBJ2-2; tentative D call: TRBD2 (7 bases). V dropped 3 bases and J dropped 0 bases, with 14 bases sitting between them. Germline V CDR1 and CDR2: MNHEY, SMNVEV (reference sequence). The CDR3 spans 17 residues. The CDR3 DNA reads as TGTGCCAGCAGTTTTTTAAGGGGGGGCGCGAACACCGGGGAGCTGTTTTTT. This gives the protein CASSFLRGGANTGELFF.

CDR3 sequence: CASRGTGGSMNTEAFF. The DNA of the CDR3 is TGTGCCAGCCGGGGGACAGGTGGCTCCATGAACACTGAAGCTTTCTTT. The chain combines TRBV27 with TRBJ1-1, with 8 bases matching TRBD1. J gave up 0 bases and V 8 bases, and 11 bases lay outside the gene matches. Germline V CDR1 and CDR2: MNHEY, SMNVEV (reference sequence). The CDR3 length is 16 residues.

The V and J genes are TRBV6-8 and TRBJ1-1, with 7 bases that match TRBD1. Looked up from germline, CDR1 is MNHGY and CDR2 is SAAAGT. The CDR3 is 14 residues long. V gave up 5 bases and J gave up 3 bases; unmatched junction bases: 6. The CDR3, as DNA: TGTGCCAGCAGTCAACAGGGGAAGGACACTGAAGCTTTCTTT. Translated: CASSQQGKDTEAFF.